Each of the 27 T cell receptor beta chains below was sequenced from the same sample in a study of shared clonotypes between healthy human individuals (dated by TCRdb to the early 2020s). CD8 naive samples were obtained by positive selection for CCR7 among CD45RO-negative cells, yielding a CD45RA+CCR7+ population from which TemRA cells were excluded. The library was produced with the immunoSEQ multiplex PCR assay. The table comes from immuneACCESS by way of TCRdb, which keeps in-frame sequences with V and J called. Part of the clones is missing from these tables; in studies checked, under half for an unresolved V gene and the rest for unknown reasons. For this sample there are about 2,100,000 clones; 85% to 95% appear just once. The ten most abundant clones make up 1.5% to 2% of the sample. What was sequenced was naive CD8+ T cells from PBMCs. Read against the paper, the sample's cell subset or site label means: CD45RA+CCR7+. These receptors came from a man aged 18-30 years in good health. Some clones in this sample may be carry-over from other donors' samples.

The chain links TRBV6-5 to TRBJ2-1; TRBD2 matches 8 bases. Germline CDR1 reads MNHEY; CDR2 reads SVGAGI. The V gene end was trimmed by 4 bases and the J gene end by 8 bases; junction bases not matched to a gene: 4. There are 13 residues in the CDR3. The CDR3 DNA is TGTGCCAGCAGTTTCGGGAGGGCCTATGAGCAGTTCTTC. This sequence encodes CASSFGRAYEQFF.

This clone was seen once. The chain uses TRBV15 and TRBJ2-2, with D possibly matching TRBD1 (6 bases). From germline, CDR1 is LNHNV and CDR2 YYDKDF (reference sequence). The CDR3 totals 14 residues. V was pared by 0 bases and J by 7 bases, with 9 bases between. This CDR3 is CATSRERGIGELFF. The CDR3 coding sequence is TGTGCCACCAGCAGAGAAAGGGGGATCGGGGAGCTGTTTTTT.

The V call is TRBV19, the J call TRBJ2-1, with D possibly TRBD2 on 5 matching bases. The germline gives CDR1 LNHDA, CDR2 SQIVND (reference sequence). The CDR3 is made up of 14 amino acids. V lost 5 bases, J lost 4 bases, and 12 bases lay in between. The CDR3 loop reads CASSRGLQYNEQFF. In nucleotides, the CDR3 is TGTGCCAGTAGTCGAGGACTCCAATACAATGAGCAGTTCTTC.

V is TRBV19 and J is TRBJ2-3; 12 bases are shared with TRBD1. Trimming cost V 7 bases and J 5 bases; bases outside gene matches: 13. The CDR3 sequence is 17 residues long. The germline gives CDR1 LNHDA, CDR2 SQIVND (reference sequence). The CDR3 DNA is TGTGCCAGTACCCCCGAGGGACAGGGGGCAATGTTAGATACGCAGTATTTT. Its translation: CASTPEGQGAMLDTQYF.

This chain connects TRBV29-1 to TRBJ2-1, with TRBD2 matching 9 bases. The CDR3 runs to 13 residues. V shed 8 bases and J 7 bases; nucleotides not matched to a gene: 9. CDR1 and CDR2 (germline): SQVTM, ANQGSEA. The CDR3 protein is CSPRKLAGNEQFF. CDR3 bases: TGCAGCCCCCGAAAGCTAGCGGGGAATGAGCAGTTCTTC.

This clone was observed a single time. The chain employs TRBV29-1 and TRBJ1-5, with D perhaps TRBD1 (6 bases). The CDR3 totals 13 residues. Germline loops: CDR1 SQVTM, CDR2 ANQGSEA. V was cut by 2 bases and J by 4 bases, with 9 bases left in between. The CDR3 nucleotides read TGCAGCGTTGAACTGGACAGTAATCAGCCCCAGCATTTT. Translating gives CSVELDSNQPQHF.

The chain employs TRBV9 and TRBJ1-2; D not certain. Trimming pared 3 bases from V and 4 bases from J, leaving 13 bases between. The CDR3 covers 14 residues. Germline CDR1 reads SGDLS; CDR2 reads YYNGEE. The CDR3 is CASSEEGNPYGYTF. For the CDR3, the DNA is TGTGCCAGCAGCGAGGAAGGAAACCCCTATGGCTACACCTTC. Full variable domain (remainder filled in from reference TRBV9 and TRBJ1-2): DSGVTQTPKHLITATGQRVTLRCSPRSGDLSVYWYQQSLDQGLQFLIQYYNGEERAKGNILERFSAQQFPDLHSELNLSSLELGDSALYFCASSEEGNPYGYTFGSGTRLTVV.

The chain has TRBV14 and TRBJ1-1, with D tentatively TRBD1 (5 bases). V was shortened by 1 base and J by 5 bases, with 14 bases between the two germline ends. The CDR3 sequence is 15 residues long. CDR1 and CDR2 from the germline V gene are SGHDN and FVKESK. CDR3: CASSQGGLGGTEAFF. The CDR3, as DNA: TGTGCCAGCAGCCAAGGAGGGCTTGGGGGAACTGAAGCTTTCTTT.

The gene calls are TRBV27 and TRBJ2-7, with 10 bases matching TRBD2. The CDR3 runs to 16 residues. The junction had 10 bases not matched to a gene; V was cut back by 4 bases and J by 4 bases. The germline gives CDR1 MNHEY, CDR2 SMNVEV (reference sequence). The CDR3 sequence: CASSSLEAGGPYEQYF. In DNA, the CDR3 is TGTGCCAGCAGTTCACTGGAAGCGGGAGGGCCTTACGAGCAGTACTTC.

V is TRBV14 and J is TRBJ2-3, with D uncertain. CDR3 size: 15 residues. Germline V gene lookup returns CDR1 SGHDN and CDR2 FVKESK. Trimming removed 4 bases from V and 2 bases from J, with 13 bases in between. The DNA for the CDR3 is TGTGCCAGCAGCCTACTGGACGGAACCACAGATACGCAGTATTTT. Protein sequence: CASSLLDGTTDTQYF.

V and J are TRBV7-9 and TRBJ1-1; 7 bases are a match to TRBD1. The CDR3 runs 17 residues. CDR1 SEHNR and CDR2 FQNEAQ come from the germline V gene (reference sequence). V dropped 7 bases and J dropped 3; count of bases not matched to a gene: 17. The CDR3 is CASNNPPTGRRDTEAFF. CDR3 nucleotide sequence: TGTGCCAGCAACAACCCTCCGACAGGGCGGCGGGACACTGAAGCTTTCTTT.

This rearrangement joins TRBV19 to TRBJ2-1, with TRBD2 matching over 8 bases. In germline, CDR1 is LNHDA, CDR2 SQIVND (reference sequence). The CDR3 consists of 16 residues. V shed 0 bases and J 4 bases; nucleotides not matched to a gene: 5. CDR3 sequence: CASSIDPRLAYNEQFF. As DNA, the CDR3 is TGTGCCAGTAGTATAGACCCCCGACTAGCGTACAATGAGCAGTTCTTC.

The V gene is TRBV7-9, the J gene TRBJ2-4, with TRBD1 as a possible D gene (5 bases). V shed 5 bases and J shed 4 bases, with 12 bases lying between them. This CDR3 comprises 14 residues. The V gene's germline CDR1 is SEHNR and CDR2 FQNEAQ (reference sequence). The CDR3 DNA sequence: TGTGCCAGCAGCGCGTGGCAGGGAAAAAACATTCAGTACTTC. It encodes CASSAWQGKNIQYF.

The chain couples TRBV18 to TRBJ2-7; maybe TRBD2 (6 bases). Germline V gene sequence: CDR1 KGHSH, CDR2 LQKENI. The length of the CDR3 is 15 residues. Trimming took 2 bases from V and 3 from J, leaving 14 bases between them. The CDR3 loop is CASSPYGGGIYEQYF. In nucleotides, the CDR3 is TGTGCCAGCTCACCATACGGAGGCGGGATCTACGAGCAGTACTTC.

The V gene is TRBV28, the J gene TRBJ2-5, with 12 bases aligning to TRBD1. The length of the CDR3 is 18 residues. Germline loops: CDR1 MDHEN, CDR2 SYDVKM. V dropped 0 bases and J dropped 5; count of bases not matched to a gene: 10. The DNA for the CDR3 is TGTGCCAGCAGTTTATGGTTCTCGGGACAGGGGGCCCAGGAGACCCAGTACTTC. It is translated as CASSLWFSGQGAQETQYF.

This clone was observed a single time. The rearrangement uses TRBV9 and TRBJ1-2; D gene ambiguous. The V gene's germline CDR1 is SGDLS and CDR2 YYNGEE. The V end was cut by 3 bases, the J end by 7 bases, with 16 bases between. This CDR3 has 14 residues. The CDR3 DNA sequence: TGTGCCAGCAGCGCCGGACTTTTTGAGAGTGGCTACACCTTC. As protein: CASSAGLFESGYTF. Complete variable domain (other parts from reference TRBV9 and TRBJ1-2): DSGVTQTPKHLITATGQRVTLRCSPRSGDLSVYWYQQSLDQGLQFLIQYYNGEERAKGNILERFSAQQFPDLHSELNLSSLELGDSALYFCASSAGLFESGYTFGSGTRLTVV.

The chain is built from TRBV7-9 and TRBJ2-1; 10 bases are a match to TRBD1. Per germline, CDR1 SEHNR and CDR2 FQNEAQ (reference sequence). The junction had 7 bases not matched to a gene; V was cut back by 3 bases and J by 5 bases. The CDR3 is 16 amino acids. The CDR3 DNA sequence: TGTGCCAGCAGCTTTCGACAGGGGGCACGTCACAATGAGCAGTTCTTC. Translating it yields CASSFRQGARHNEQFF.

This chain joins TRBV4-1 and TRBJ2-5, with TRBD1 identical over 8 bases. The closer fit of TRBJ2-7 to the DNA end suggests the J call may be wrong. CDR1 and CDR2 from the germline V gene are MGHRA and YSYEKL. The CDR3 loop spans 14 amino acids. The CDR3 region has the DNA TGCGCCAGCAGCTCGACCGGGACAGGCTACGAGCAGTACTTC. It encodes CASSSTGTGYEQYF.

V usage is TRBV10-3 and J usage is TRBJ2-7; D is undetermined. Per the germline V gene, CDR1 is ENHRY and CDR2 is SYGVKD. V lost 3 bases to trimming and J lost 4 bases, with 4 bases between them. The CDR3 runs to 11 residues. CDR3 nucleotide sequence: TGTGCCATCAGTGACGGGTACGAGCAGTACTTC. Its translation is CAISDGYEQYF.

The V call is TRBV25-1, the J call TRBJ2-1; the D call may be TRBD1 or TRBD2 (5 bases each). Germline-derived CDR1 and CDR2 are MGHDK and SYGVNS. Trimming took off 6 bases at V and 12 bases at J, with 12 bases between the two ends. This CDR3 has 11 amino acids. CDR3 coding DNA: TGTGCCAGCAGGGGGGAGAGTGGGCAGTTCTTC. It codes for CASRGESGQFF.

This chain uses TRBV7-9 with TRBJ2-1; D might be TRBD1 (6 bases). V was shortened by 5 bases and J by 5 bases, with 25 bases between the two germline ends. CDR3 size: 18 residues. In germline, CDR1 is SEHNR, CDR2 FQNEAQ (reference sequence). CDR3 in amino acids: CASSPSIGGPWEDNEQFF. CDR3 sequence (DNA): TGTGCCAGCAGCCCTTCGATAGGGGGACCCTGGGAAGACAATGAGCAGTTCTTC.

As for this clone: One junction end disagrees with the germline gene, perhaps due to a read error. The genes are TRBV20-1 and TRBJ2-7; D is unclear. The CDR3 sequence is 10 residues long. CDR1 is DFQATT and CDR2 is SNEGSKA in the germline V gene (reference sequence). DNA of the CDR3: TGCAGTGCTAGAGAGCGCACCTTCGAGTTC. The encoded protein is CSARERTFEF.

The V and J genes are TRBV11-1 and TRBJ1-3; no firm D call. The ends were cut back, 5 bases at V and 0 bases at J, with 5 bases in the middle. Germline V gives CDR1 SGHAT, CDR2 FQDESV (reference sequence). This CDR3 is 13 amino acids long. The CDR3 region is CASSSNSGNTIYF. The DNA of the CDR3 is TGTGCCAGCAGCAGCAACTCTGGAAACACCATATATTTT.

This chain links TRBV7-3 with TRBJ1-1; TRBD1 agrees at 9 bases. V was pared by 1 base and J by 5 bases, with 11 bases of the junction left unmatched. The CDR3 spans 17 residues. Germline V gene sequence: CDR1 SGHTA, CDR2 FQGTGA. The chain's CDR3 is CASSLIRVRTGVTEAFF. The CDR3, as DNA: TGTGCCAGCAGCTTAATACGGGTCCGGACAGGGGTTACTGAAGCTTTCTTT.

The chain links TRBV7-9 to TRBJ2-3; D is uncertain. Germline V gives CDR1 SEHNR, CDR2 FQNEAQ (reference sequence). Trimming removed 4 bases at V and 10 bases at J, with 12 bases between. This CDR3 comprises 12 residues. CDR3 amino acids: CASSSQTPSQYF. The CDR3 region has the DNA TGTGCCAGCAGCTCACAAACCCCATCGCAGTATTTT.

The chain combines TRBV7-9 with TRBJ2-1; D not certain. CDR1 is SEHNR and CDR2 is FQNEAQ in the germline V gene (reference sequence). V lost 7 bases, J lost 0 bases, and 13 bases lay in between. The CDR3 totals 15 residues. The CDR3 is CASNNRKSSYNEQFF. The DNA for the CDR3 is TGTGCCAGCAACAACCGAAAAAGCTCCTACAATGAGCAGTTCTTC.

The gene calls are TRBV6-1 and TRBJ2-1; 9 nucleotides match TRBD1. The CDR3 runs to 16 residues. Germline-derived CDR1 and CDR2 are MNHNS and SASEGT. Germline trimming cut 1 base from V and 6 bases from J; bases unmatched to any gene: 7. CDR3 region: CASSEVWTGALNEQFF. The CDR3, as DNA: TGTGCCAGCAGTGAAGTTTGGACAGGGGCCCTCAATGAGCAGTTCTTC.